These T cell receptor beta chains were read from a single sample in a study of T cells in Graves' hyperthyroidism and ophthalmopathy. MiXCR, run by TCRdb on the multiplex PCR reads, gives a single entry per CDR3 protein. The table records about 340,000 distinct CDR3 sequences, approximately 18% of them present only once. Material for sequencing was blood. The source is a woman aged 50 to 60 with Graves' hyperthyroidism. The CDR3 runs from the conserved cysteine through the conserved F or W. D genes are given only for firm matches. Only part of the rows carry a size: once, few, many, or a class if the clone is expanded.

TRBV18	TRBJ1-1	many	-	TGTGCCAGCTCACCAATTGAGGGCACTGAAGCTTTCTTT	CASSPIEGTEAFF
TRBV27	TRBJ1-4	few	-	TGTGCCAGCAGTCCAGCAGGGATGGGTAATGAAAAACTGTTTTTT	CASSPAGMGNEKLFF
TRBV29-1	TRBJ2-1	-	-	TGCAGCGTGAGGGGTGGGACCACGTCCTACAATGAGCAGTTCTTC	CSVRGGTTSYNEQFF
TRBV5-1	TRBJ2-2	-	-	TGCGCCAGCAGCTTGGAAGTGACTAGGAGCACCGGGGAGCTGTTTTTT	CASSLEVTRSTGELFF
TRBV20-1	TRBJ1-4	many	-	TGCAGTGCTAGAGATTGGCGAGAGGATGAAAAACTGTTTTTT	CSARDWREDEKLFF
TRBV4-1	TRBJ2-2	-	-	TGCGCCAGCAGCCAAGAGGGTACCAACGTTGGGACCGGGGAGCTGTTTTTT	CASSQEGTNVGTGELFF
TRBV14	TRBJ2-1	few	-	TGTGCCAGCAGCCAAAGATGGGGGGTTTACAATGAGCAGTTCTTC	CASSQRWGVYNEQFF
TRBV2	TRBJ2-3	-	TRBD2	TGTGCCAGCAGGAATAGCGGGAGGGCCCAAGATACGCAGTATTTT	CASRNSGRAQDTQYF
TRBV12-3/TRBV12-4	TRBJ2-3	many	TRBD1	TGTGCCGTAGGCAGGGGGCGAAGCACAGATACGCAGTATTTT	CAVGRGRSTDTQYF
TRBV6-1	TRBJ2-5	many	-	TGTGCCAGCAAGGGGGGCAGCCGCTTGTACCAAGAGACCCAGTACTTC	CASKGGSRLYQETQYF
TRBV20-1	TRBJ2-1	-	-	TGCAGTGCTAGAGATGTGGCGGGGAGGACCCTTTCCTACAATGAGCAGTTCTTC	CSARDVAGRTLSYNEQFF
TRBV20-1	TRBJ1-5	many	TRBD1	TGCAGTGCTCTGGACAGGGGAGGCGGCAATCAGCCCCAGCATTTT	CSALDRGGGNQPQHF
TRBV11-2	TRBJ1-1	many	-	TGTGCCAGCAGCTTTCAGGGAGAGTTGGGCACTGAAGCTTTCTTT	CASSFQGELGTEAFF
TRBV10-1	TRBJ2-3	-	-	TGCGCCAGCAGTAGGCAGGGGGAGGGAGATACGCAGTATTTT	CASSRQGEGDTQYF
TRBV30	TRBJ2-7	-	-	TGTGCCTGGCGGGACGGGTACGAGCAGTACTTC	CAWRDGYEQYF
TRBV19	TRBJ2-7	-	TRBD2	TGTGCCAGTAGTATGACTAGCCTTACCCCCTACGAGCAGTACTTC	CASSMTSLTPYEQYF
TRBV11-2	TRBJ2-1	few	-	TGTGCCAGCAGCTTAGACCCCCCTAATGAGCAGTTCTTC	CASSLDPPNEQFF
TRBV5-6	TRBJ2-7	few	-	TGTGCCAGCAGTCAAACGGAGGAGCAGTACTTC	CASSQTEEQYF
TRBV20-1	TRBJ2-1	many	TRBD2	TGCAGTGCTAACACTCCCGGGACTAGCGGGGACCAGCAGTTCTTC	CSANTPGTSGDQQFF
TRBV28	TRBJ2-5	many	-	TGTGCCAGCAGTTTAAGTTCGGGGAGAGGAGGCCAAGAGACCCAGTACTTC	CASSLSSGRGGQETQYF
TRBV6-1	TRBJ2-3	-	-	TGTGCCAGCAGTACGTTTGGAAGGGGGGCCACAGATACGCAGTATTTT	CASSTFGRGATDTQYF
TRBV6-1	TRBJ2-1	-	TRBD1	TGTGCCAGCAGCGCCGGGACAGGGGGTTGGGATGAGCAGTTCTTC	CASSAGTGGWDEQFF
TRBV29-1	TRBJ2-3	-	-	TGCAGCGCCATAGGCAGCCCGGGTCACACAGATACGCAGTATTTT	CSAIGSPGHTDTQYF
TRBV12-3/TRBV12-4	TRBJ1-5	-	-	TGTGCCAGCAGTTTAAAGACCGGACTCCAGCATTTT	CASSLKTGLQHF